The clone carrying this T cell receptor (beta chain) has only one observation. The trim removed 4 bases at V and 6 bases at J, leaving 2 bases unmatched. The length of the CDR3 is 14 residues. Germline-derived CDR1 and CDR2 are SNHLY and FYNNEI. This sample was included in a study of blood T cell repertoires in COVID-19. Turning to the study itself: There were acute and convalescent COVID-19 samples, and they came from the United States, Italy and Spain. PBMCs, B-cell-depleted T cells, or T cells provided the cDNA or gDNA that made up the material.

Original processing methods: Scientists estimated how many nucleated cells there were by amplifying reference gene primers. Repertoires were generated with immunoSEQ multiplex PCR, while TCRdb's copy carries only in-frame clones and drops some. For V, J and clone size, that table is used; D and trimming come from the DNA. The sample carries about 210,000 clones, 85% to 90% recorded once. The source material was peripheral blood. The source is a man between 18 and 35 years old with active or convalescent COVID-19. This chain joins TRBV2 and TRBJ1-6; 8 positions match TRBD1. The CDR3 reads CASSVTGGNSPLHF. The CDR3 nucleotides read TGTGCCAGCAGTGTAACAGGGGGTAATTCACCCCTCCACTTT.